The next 5 T cell receptor beta chains were all read from a single sample in a study of CD8+ T cells in alopecia areata. The authors extracted RNA and reverse transcribed it into cDNA as the sequencing template. Profiling relied on immunoSEQ multiplex PCR, and the TCRdb table lists in-frame clones only, not all of them. The repertoire holds approximately 150,000 clones, with 86% as singletons. Treatment indicated: oral pan-JAK inhibitor, 5-10 mg twice daily. The material sequenced was CD8+ T cells sorted from blood, taken at week 4, from a patient treated with tofacitinib. These receptors originate from a human donor with alopecia areata.

V usage is TRBV5-1 and J usage is TRBJ2-3, with D maybe TRBD1 (5 bases). Trimming cost V 1 base and J 4 bases, with 10 bases left between them. In germline, CDR1 is SGHRS, CDR2 YFSETQ. The CDR3 length is 14 residues. The CDR3 here is CASSLRQISDTQYF. For the CDR3, the DNA is TGCGCCAGCAGCTTGCGACAGATCTCAGATACGCAGTATTTT.

V and J are TRBV30 and TRBJ2-3, with 14 nucleotides matching TRBD2. Germline CDR1 reads GTSNPN; CDR2 reads SVGIG (reference sequence). V shed 3 bases and J 3 bases; nucleotides not matched to a gene: 5. The CDR3 contains 16 residues. CDR3 bases: TGTGCCTGGAGCCCAGGGACTAGCGGGAGTACAGATACGCAGTATTTT. Translated: CAWSPGTSGSTDTQYF.

This chain uses TRBV29-1 with TRBJ1-1; TRBD1 might be the D (5 bases). There are 13 residues in the CDR3. Trimming removed 3 bases from V and 5 bases from J, with 13 bases in between. Germline V lookup: CDR1 SQVTM, CDR2 ANQGSEA. CDR3 in amino acids: CSVESGEGTEAFF. DNA of the CDR3: TGCAGCGTTGAGTCGGGGGAGGGGACTGAAGCTTTCTTT.

The rearrangement uses TRBV6-1 and TRBJ1-5; 8 bases are a match to TRBD1. V dropped 1 base and J dropped 6; count of bases not matched to a gene: 8. The V gene's germline CDR1 is MNHNS and CDR2 SASEGT. This CDR3 spans 16 amino acids. CDR3 loop: CASSEGGYRGIQPQHF. CDR3 coding DNA: TGTGCCAGCAGTGAAGGAGGGTACAGGGGGATTCAGCCCCAGCATTTT.

The gene calls are TRBV4-1 and TRBJ2-3; D not resolved. V lost 5 bases and J 4 bases, leaving 7 bases between the germline ends. The germline V gene encodes CDR1 MGHRA and CDR2 YSYEKL. There are 12 residues in the CDR3. CDR3 coding DNA: TGCGCCAGCAGCAACCCCGCAGATACGCAGTATTTT. This codes for CASSNPADTQYF.